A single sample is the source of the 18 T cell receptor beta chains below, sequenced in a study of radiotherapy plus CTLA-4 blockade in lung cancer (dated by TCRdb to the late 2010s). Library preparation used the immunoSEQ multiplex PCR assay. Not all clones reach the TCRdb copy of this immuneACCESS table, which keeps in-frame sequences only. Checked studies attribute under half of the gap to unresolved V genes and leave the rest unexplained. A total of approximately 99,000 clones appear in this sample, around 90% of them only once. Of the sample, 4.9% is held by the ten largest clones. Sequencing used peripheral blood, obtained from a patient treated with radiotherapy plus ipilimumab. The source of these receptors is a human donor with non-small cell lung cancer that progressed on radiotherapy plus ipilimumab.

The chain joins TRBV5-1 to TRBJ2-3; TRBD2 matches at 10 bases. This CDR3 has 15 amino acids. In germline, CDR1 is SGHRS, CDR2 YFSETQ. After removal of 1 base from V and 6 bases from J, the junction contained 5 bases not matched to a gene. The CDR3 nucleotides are TGCGCCAGCAGCTTGTCAGCGGGAGGGCCGGATACGCAGTATTTT. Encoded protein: CASSLSAGGPDTQYF.

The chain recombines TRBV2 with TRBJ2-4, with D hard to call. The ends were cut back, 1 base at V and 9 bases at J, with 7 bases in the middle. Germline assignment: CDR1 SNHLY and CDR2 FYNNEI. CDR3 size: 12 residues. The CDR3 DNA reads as TGTGCCAGCAGTGAAGGTTTGGGCATTCAGTACTTC. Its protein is CASSEGLGIQYF.

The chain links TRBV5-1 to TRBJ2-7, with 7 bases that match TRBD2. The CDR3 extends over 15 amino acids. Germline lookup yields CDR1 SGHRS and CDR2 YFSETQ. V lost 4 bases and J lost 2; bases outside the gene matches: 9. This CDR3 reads CASSPSLAFAYEQYF. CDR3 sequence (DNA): TGCGCCAGCAGCCCCTCACTAGCGTTCGCCTACGAGCAGTACTTC.

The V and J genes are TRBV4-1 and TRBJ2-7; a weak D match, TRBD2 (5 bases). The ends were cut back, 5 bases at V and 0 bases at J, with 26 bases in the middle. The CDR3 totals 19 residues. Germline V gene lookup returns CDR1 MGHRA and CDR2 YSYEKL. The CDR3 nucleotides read TGCGCCAGCAGCTTTACGACCGGGATTAGTGCCTCACCCTCCTACGAGCAGTACTTC. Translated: CASSFTTGISASPSYEQYF.

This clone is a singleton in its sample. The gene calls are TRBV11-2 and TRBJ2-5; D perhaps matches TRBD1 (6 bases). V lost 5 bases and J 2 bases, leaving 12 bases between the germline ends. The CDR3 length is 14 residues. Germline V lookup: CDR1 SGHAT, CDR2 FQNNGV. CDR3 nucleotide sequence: TGTGCCAGCAGCCCCTCGCAGGGGCAAGAGACCCAGTACTTC. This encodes CASSPSQGQETQYF.

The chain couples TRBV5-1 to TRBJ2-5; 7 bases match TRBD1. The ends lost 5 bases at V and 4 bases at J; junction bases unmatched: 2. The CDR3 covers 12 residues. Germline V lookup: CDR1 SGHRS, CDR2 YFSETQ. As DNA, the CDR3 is TGCGCCAGCAGTTACAGGGGAGAGACCCAGTACTTC. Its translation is CASSYRGETQYF.

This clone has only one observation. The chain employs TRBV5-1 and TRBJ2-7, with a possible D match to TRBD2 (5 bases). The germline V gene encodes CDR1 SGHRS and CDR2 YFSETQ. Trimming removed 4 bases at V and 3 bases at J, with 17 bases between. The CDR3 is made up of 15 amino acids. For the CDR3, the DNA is TGCGCCAGCAGCCCCGAGGGTAACTGGGTCTACGAGCAGTACTTC. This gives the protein CASSPEGNWVYEQYF.

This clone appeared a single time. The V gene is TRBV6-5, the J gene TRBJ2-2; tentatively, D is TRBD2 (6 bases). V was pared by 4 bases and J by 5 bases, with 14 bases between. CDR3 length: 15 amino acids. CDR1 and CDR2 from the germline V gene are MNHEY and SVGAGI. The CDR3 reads CASSLAVQGTGELFF. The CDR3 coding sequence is TGTGCCAGCAGTTTAGCGGTACAAGGGACCGGGGAGCTGTTTTTT.

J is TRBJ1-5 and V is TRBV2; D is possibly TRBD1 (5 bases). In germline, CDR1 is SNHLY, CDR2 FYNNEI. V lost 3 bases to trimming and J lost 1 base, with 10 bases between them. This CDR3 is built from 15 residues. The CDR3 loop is CASSERGGSNQPQHF. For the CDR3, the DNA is TGTGCCAGCAGTGAGCGGGGCGGAAGCAATCAGCCCCAGCATTTT.

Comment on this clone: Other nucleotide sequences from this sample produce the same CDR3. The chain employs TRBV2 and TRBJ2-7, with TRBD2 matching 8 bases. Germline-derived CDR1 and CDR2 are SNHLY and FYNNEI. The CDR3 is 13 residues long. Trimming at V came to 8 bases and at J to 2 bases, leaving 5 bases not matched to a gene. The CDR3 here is CASRGRGAYEQYF. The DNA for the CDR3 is TGTGCCAGCCGGGGGCGGGGGGCCTACGAGCAGTACTTC.

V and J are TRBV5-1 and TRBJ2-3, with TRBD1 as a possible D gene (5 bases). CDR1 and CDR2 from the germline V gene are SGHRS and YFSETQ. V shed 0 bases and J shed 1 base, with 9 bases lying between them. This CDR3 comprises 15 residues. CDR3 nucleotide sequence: TGCGCCAGCAGCTTGGTAACAGGAGGCACAGATACGCAGTATTTT. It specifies CASSLVTGGTDTQYF.

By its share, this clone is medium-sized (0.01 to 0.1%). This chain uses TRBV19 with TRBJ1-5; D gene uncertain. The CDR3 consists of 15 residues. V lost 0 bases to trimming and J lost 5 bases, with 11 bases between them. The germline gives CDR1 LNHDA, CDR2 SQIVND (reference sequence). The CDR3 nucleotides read TGTGCCAGTAGTATAGATAGGCAGAGCTATCAGCCCCAGCATTTT. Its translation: CASSIDRQSYQPQHF.

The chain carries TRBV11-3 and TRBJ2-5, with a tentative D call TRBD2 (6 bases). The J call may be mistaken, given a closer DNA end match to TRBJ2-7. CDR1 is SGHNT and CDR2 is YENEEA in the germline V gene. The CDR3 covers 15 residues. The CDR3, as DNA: TGTGCCAGCAGCTTAGTCCAGGGAGGAATGGGCGAGCAGTACTTC. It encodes CASSLVQGGMGEQYF.

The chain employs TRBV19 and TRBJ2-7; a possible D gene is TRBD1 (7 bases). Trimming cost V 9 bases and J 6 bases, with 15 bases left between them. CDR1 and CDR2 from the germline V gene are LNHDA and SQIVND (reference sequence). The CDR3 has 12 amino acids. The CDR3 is CASRQGLSEQYF. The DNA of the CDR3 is TGTGCCAGCCGACAGGGACTGAGCGAGCAGTACTTC. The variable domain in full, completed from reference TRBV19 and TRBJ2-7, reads DGGITQSPKYLFRKEGQNVTLSCEQNLNHDAMYWYRQDPGQGLRLIYYSQIVNDFQKGDIAEGYSVSREKKESFPLTVTSAQKNPTAFYLCASRQGLSEQYFGPGTRLTVT.

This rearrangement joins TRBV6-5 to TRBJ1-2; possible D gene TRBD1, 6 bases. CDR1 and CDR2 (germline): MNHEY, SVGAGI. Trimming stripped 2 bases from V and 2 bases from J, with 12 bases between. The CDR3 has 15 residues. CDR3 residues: CASSYRIDRNYGYTF. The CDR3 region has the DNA TGTGCCAGCAGTTACCGGATTGACAGGAACTATGGCTACACCTTC.

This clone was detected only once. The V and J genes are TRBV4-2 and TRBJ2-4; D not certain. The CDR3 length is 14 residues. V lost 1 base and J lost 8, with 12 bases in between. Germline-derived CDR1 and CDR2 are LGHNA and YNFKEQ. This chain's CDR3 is CASSQVGSLYIQYF. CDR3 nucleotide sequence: TGTGCCAGCAGCCAAGTTGGATCTCTGTACATTCAGTACTTC.

The CDR3 bases are TGTGCCAGCAGACTTCCTATCACCGGGGAGCTGTTTTTT. Amino acids: CASRLPITGELFF. This chain connects TRBV6-1 to TRBJ2-2; D ambiguous. The CDR3 spans 13 residues. The V end lost 6 bases, the J end lost 4 bases, and 9 bases lay between the germline ends. Germline values: CDR1 MNHNS, CDR2 SASEGT.

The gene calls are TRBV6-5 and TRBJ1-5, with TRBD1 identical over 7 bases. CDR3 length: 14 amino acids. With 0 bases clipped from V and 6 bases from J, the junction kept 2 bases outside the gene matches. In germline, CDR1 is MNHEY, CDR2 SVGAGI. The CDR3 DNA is TGTGCCAGCAGTTACTCAAAGGGGGCTCAGCCCCAGCATTTT. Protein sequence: CASSYSKGAQPQHF.